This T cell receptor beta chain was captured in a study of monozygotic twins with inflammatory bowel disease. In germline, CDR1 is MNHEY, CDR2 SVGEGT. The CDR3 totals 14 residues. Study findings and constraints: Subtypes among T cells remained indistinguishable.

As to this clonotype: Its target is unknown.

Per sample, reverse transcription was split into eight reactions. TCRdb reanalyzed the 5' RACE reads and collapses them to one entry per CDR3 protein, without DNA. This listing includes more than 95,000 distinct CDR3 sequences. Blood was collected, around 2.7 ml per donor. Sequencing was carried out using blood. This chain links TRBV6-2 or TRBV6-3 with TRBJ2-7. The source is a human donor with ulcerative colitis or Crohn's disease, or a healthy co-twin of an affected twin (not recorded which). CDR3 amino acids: CASSYQHGSGEQYF.